The clone carrying this TCR beta chain was seen a single time. This sample was taken from a study of shared T cell receptors in the human thymus. CDR3 size: 13 residues. Trimming left V 2 bases short and J 3 bases short, with 8 bases between. Germline values: CDR1 SGHNT, CDR2 YYREEE (reference sequence). Profiled with immunoSEQ multiplex PCR; TCRdb holds only in-frame clones, not every one. The sample carries about 660,000 clones, about 87% recorded once. This sample also belongs to another study, concerning human thymus T cells. That paper states: The sample donors, healthy Finnish infants, were having corrective surgery for congenital heart defects. Resections from corrective heart surgery supplied the thymus tissue.

The clonotype was recovered from a boy younger than two with a congenital heart defect. Specimen: thymocytes. V usage is TRBV5-4 and J usage is TRBJ1-1, with D hard to call. CDR3 sequence reads: CASSFHGDTEAFF. CDR3 sequence (DNA): TGTGCCAGCAGCTTCCACGGGGACACTGAAGCTTTCTTT.